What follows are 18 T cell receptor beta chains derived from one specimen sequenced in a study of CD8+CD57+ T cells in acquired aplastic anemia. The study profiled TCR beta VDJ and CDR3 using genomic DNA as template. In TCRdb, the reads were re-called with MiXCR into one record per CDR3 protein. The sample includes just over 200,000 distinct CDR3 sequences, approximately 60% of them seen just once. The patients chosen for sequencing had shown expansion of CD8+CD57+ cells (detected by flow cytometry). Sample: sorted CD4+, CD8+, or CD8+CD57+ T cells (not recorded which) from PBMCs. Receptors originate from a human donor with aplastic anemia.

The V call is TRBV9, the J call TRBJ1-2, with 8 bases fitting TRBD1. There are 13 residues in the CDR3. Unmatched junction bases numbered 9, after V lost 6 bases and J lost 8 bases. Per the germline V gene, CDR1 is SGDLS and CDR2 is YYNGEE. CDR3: CASNSDREQGYTF. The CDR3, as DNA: TGTGCCAGCAACTCGGACAGGGAACAGGGCTACACCTTC.

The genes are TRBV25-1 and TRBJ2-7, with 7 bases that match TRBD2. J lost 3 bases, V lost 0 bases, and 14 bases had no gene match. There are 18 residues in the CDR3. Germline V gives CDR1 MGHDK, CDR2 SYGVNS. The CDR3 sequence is CASSEYRVRGSANYEQYF. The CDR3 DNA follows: TGTGCCAGCAGTGAATACAGGGTGCGGGGGTCGGCGAACTACGAGCAGTACTTC.

CDR3 amino acids: CASSPQGAQGYTF. The CDR3 nucleotides are TGCGCCAGCAGCCCGCAGGGGGCGCAGGGCTACACCTTC. The chain links TRBV4-3 to TRBJ1-2; 8 nucleotides align to TRBD1. The CDR3 runs 13 residues. Germline V lookup: CDR1 LGHNA, CDR2 YSLEER. V trimming: 4 bases; J trimming: 8 bases; junction bases outside the gene matches: 6.

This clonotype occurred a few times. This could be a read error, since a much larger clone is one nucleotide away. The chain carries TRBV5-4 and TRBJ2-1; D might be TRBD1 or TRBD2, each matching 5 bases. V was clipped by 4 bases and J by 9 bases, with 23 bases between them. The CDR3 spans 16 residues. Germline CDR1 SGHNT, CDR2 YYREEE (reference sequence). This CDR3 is CASSPRGPHPLREQFF. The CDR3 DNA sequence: TGTGCCAGCAGCCCAAGGGGACCGCATCCCCTCCGTGAGCAGTTCTTC.

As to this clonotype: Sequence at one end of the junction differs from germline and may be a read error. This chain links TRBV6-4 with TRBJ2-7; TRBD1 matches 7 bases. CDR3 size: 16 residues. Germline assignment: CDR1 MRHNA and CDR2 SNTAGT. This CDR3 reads CASSGQGETISYEQCF. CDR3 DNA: TGTGCCAGCAGTGGACAGGGCGAAACGATCTCCTACGAGCAGTGCTTC.

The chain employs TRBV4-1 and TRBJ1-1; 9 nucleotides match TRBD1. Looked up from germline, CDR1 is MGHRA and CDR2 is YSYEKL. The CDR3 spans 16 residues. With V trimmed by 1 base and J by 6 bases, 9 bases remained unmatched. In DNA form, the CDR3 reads TGCGCCAGCAGCCAAGGGTCCGGGACAGGGATCCCTGAAGCTTTCTTT. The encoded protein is CASSQGSGTGIPEAFF.

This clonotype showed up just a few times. This chain's CDR3 is CSASKSTPFSYEQYF. The CDR3 DNA sequence: TGCAGTGCCAGCAAGTCGACGCCCTTTTCCTACGAGCAGTACTTC. J is TRBJ2-7 and V is TRBV20-1, with D uncertain. Germline V lookup: CDR1 DFQATT, CDR2 SNEGSKA (reference sequence). V lost 6 bases to trimming and J lost 1 base, with 19 bases between them. The CDR3 is made up of 15 amino acids.

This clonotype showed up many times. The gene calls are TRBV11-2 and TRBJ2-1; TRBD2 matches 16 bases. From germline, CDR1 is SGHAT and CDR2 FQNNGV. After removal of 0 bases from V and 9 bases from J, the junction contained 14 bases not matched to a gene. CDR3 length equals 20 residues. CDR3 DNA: TGTGCCAGCAGCTTAGAAGGGACAGGGGGGACTAGCGGGGGGGCGAGTGAGCAGTTCTTC. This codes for CASSLEGTGGTSGGASEQFF.

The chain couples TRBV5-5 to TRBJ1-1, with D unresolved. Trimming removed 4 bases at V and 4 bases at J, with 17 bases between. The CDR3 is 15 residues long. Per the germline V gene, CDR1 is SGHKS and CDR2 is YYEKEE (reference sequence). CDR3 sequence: CASSPSQGWVTEAFF. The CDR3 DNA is TGTGCCAGCAGCCCAAGTCAAGGTTGGGTCACTGAAGCTTTCTTT.

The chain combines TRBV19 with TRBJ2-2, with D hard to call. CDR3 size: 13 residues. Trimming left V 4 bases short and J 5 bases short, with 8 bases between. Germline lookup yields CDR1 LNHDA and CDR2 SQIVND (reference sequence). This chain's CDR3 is CASSRAVTGELFF. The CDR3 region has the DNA TGTGCCAGTAGTAGGGCAGTGACCGGGGAGCTGTTTTTT.

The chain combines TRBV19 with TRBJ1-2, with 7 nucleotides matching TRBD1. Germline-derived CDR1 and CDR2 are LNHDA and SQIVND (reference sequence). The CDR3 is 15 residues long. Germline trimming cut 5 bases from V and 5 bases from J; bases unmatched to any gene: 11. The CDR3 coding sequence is TGTGCCAGTAGTTTAAGGGACAGCTGGTCTTATGGCTACACCTTC. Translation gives CASSLRDSWSYGYTF.

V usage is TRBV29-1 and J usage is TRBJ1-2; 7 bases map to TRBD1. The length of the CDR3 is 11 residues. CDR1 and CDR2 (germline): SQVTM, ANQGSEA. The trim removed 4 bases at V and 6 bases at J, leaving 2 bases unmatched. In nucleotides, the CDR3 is TGCAGCGTTGGACAGGGTGATGGCTACACCTTC. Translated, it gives CSVGQGDGYTF.

The CDR3 nucleotides are TGTGCCACCAGCAATCAGGGGCCGACCTACGAGCAGTACTTC. Amino acid sequence: CATSNQGPTYEQYF. The rearrangement links TRBV15 to TRBJ2-7, with D tentatively TRBD1 (6 bases). In germline, CDR1 is LNHNV, CDR2 YYDKDF (reference sequence). Trimming removed 4 bases at V and 2 bases at J, with 12 bases between. This CDR3 region has 14 residues.

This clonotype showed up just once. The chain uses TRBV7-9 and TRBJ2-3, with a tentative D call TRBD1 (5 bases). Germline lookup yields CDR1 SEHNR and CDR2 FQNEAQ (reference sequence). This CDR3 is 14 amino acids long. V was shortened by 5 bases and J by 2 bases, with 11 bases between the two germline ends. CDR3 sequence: CASSATGPTDTQYF. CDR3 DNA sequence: TGTGCCAGCAGCGCAACAGGACCCACAGATACGCAGTATTTT.

The CDR3 spells CASSSDGRASGQETQYF. The DNA of the CDR3 is TGTGCCAGCAGCTCCGACGGGAGGGCCTCGGGGCAAGAGACCCAGTACTTC. The J gene is TRBJ2-5, the V gene TRBV7-6, with 8 bases fitting TRBD2. CDR1 is SGHVS and CDR2 is FNYEAQ in the germline V gene. The CDR3 covers 17 residues. Trimming cost V 4 bases and J 2 bases; bases outside gene matches: 12. Full variable domain (rest looked up from reference TRBV7-6 and TRBJ2-5): GAGVSQSPRYKVTKRGQDVALRCDPISGHVSLYWYRQALGQGPEFLTYFNYEAQQDKSGLPNDRFSAERPEGSISTLTIQRTEQRDSAMYRCASSSDGRASGQETQYFGPGTRLLVL.

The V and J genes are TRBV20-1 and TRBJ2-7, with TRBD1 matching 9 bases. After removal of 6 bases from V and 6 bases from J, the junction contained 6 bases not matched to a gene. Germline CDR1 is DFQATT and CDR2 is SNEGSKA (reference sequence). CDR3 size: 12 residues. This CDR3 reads CSATGQGSEQYF. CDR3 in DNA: TGCAGTGCCACGGGACAGGGCTCCGAGCAGTACTTC.

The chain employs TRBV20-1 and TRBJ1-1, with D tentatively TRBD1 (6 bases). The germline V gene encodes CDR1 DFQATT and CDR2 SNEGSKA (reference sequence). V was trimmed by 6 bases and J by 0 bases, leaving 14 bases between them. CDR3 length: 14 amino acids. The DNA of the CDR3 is TGCAGTGCCTCGGACAGAAGCATGAACACTGAAGCTTTCTTT. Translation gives CSASDRSMNTEAFF.

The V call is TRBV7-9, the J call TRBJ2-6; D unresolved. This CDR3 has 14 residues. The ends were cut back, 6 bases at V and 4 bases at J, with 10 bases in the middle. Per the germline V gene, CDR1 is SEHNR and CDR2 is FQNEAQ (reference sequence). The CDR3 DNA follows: TGTGCCAGCAGTGGCACAGTGGGGGCCAACGTCCTGACTTTC. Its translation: CASSGTVGANVLTF.